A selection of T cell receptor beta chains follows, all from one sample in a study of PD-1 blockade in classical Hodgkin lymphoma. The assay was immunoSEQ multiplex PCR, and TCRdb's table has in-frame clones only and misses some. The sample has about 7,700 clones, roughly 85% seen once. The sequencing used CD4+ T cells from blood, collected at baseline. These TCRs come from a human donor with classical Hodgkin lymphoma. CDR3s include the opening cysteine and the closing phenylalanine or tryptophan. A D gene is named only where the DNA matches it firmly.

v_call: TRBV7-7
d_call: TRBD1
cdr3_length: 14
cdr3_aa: CASSLGGGGYEQYF

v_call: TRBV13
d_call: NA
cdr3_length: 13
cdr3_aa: CASSRRRDTEAFF

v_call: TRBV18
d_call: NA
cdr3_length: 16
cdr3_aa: CASSPPVRTDQLIQYF

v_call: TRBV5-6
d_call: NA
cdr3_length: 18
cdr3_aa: CASSLFSSEAVGDNEQFF

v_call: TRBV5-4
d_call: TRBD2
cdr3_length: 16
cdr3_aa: CASSLGPSGGEETQYF

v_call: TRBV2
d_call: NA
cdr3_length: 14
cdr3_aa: CASREGTYTGELFF

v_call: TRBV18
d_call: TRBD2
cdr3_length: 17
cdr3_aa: CASSPPLVGGAGETQYF

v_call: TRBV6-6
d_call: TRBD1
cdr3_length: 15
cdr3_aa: CASRDRATMNTEAFF

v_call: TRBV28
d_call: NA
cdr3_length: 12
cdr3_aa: CASRSIVYEQYF

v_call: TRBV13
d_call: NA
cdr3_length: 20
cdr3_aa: CASSLKTGIFLARSYNEQFF

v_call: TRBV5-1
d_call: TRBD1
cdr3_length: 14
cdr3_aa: CASSSGTGSYEQYF

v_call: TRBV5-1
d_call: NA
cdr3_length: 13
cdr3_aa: CASSLKLTDTQYF

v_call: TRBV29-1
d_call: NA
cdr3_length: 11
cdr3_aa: CSVELGYEQYF

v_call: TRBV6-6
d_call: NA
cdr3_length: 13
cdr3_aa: CASSYGPFEKLFF

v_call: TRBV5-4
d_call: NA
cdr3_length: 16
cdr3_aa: CASSWIREASNQPQHF

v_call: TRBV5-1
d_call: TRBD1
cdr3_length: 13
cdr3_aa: CASSLEGAQEQYF

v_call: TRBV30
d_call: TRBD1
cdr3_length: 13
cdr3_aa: CAWRGQGADGYTF

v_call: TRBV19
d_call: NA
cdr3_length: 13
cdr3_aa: CASSTRSFGGYTF

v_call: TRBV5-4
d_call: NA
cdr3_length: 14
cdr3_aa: CASSLSQGGDIQYF

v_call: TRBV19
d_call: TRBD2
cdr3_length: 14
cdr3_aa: CASWGLVHTGELFF

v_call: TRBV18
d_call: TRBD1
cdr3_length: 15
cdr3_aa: CASSPGQGQRGEQYF

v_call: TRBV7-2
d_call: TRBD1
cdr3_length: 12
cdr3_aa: CASSIQGYGYTF

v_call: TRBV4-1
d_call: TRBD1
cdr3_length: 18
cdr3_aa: CASSQRTGEGYSNQPQHF

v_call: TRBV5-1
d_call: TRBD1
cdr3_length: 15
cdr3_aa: CASSPQGVTNTEAFF

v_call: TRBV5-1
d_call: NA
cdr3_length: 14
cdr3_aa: CASSLERVTGELFF

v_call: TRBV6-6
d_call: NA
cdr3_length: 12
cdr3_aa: CATWPNTGELFF

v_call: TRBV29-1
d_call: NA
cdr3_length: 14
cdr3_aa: CSVDSGRGNTEAFF

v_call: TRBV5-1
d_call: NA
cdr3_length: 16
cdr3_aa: CASNPRVNPGSAGYTF

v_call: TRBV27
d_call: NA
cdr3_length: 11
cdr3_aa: CASSWGHEQFF

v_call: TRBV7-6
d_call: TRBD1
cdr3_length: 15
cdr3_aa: CASSLGPGGSTEAFF

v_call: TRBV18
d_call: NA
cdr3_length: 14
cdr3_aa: CASSQSDGIYGYTF

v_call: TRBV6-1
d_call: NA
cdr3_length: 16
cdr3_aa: CASSDWWHKNGNTIYF

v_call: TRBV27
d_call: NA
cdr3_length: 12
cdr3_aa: CASSVQGYEQYF

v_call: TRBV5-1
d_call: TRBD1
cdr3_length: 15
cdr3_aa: CASERTGTGKETQYF

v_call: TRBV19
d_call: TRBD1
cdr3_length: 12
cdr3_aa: CASSTTGGSLFF

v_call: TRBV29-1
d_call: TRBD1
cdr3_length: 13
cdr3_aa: CSVWDSGDYGYTF

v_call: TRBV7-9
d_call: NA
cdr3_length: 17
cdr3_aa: CASSSDIGQSNTGELFF

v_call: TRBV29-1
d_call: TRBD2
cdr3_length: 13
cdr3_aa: CSVVPAGVYEQYF

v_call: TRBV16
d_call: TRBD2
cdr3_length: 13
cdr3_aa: CASRGGRGNIQYF

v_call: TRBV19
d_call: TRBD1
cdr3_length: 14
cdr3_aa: CASRGTGENQPQHF

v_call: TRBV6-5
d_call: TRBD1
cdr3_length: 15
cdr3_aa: CASSYSNRGLKKLFF

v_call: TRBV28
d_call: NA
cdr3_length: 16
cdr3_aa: CASSSSQGGVSEKLFF

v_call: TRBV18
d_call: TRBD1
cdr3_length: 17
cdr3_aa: CASSPLGQGAVTYEQYF

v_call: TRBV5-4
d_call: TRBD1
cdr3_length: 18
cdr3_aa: CASSPLGQGAIANYGYTF

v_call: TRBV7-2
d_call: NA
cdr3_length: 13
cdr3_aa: CASSSLDSNIQYF

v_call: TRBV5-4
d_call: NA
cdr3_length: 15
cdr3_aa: CASSSGTPMAYEQYF

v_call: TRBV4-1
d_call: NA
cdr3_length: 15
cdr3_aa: CASSQVNLGEETQYF

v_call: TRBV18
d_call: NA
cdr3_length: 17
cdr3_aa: CASSPVRQATGANVLTF

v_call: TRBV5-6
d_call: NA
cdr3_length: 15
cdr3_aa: CASRIYGRGNQPQHF

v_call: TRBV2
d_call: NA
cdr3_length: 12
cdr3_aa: CASSGPGETQYF